This T cell receptor (beta chain) was recovered during a study of vaccination effects on CD4 cells after COVID-19. For the study at large: All participants had two doses of either the BNT162b2 or mRNA-1273 vaccine. The study, taken as a whole, reports: Clones from infection and from vaccination both contracted markedly late after vaccination. After vaccination of healthy people, only 1 of 255 vaccine-induced clones cross-reacted with common cold coronaviruses.

Before sequencing, viral peptide pools were used by the ViraFEST assay to expand antigen-specific CD4+ T cells. Scientists isolated CD4+ T cells after a roughly 10-day culture period ended. Vaccine recipients, nucleocapsid antibody negative, had no prior SARS-CoV-2 infection. PBMC were cultured at around 2 million per well with roughly 9.7 IU/ml IL-2 and about 9.4 ug/ml peptides. Data came from immunoSEQ multiplex PCR; TCRdb stores just in-frame clones and leaves some out. The data show about 63,000 clones, less than 80% seen once. Turning to this clone: Its specificity is unknown.

Trimming cost V 6 bases and J 4 bases; bases outside gene matches: 2. Germline V gene data show CDR1 as KGHDR and CDR2 as SFDVKD. This CDR3 region has 15 residues. This receptor was obtained from a human donor who received a COVID-19 vaccine. This sequence joins TRBV24-1 and TRBJ2-3; 14 bases are a match to TRBD2. Here the sequenced sample was CD4+ T cells from PBMCs cultured with HCoV-OC43 spike peptides, taken before COVID-19 vaccination. Subset specified: HCoV-OC43 spike overlapping peptide pool stimulation. The CDR3 region is CATSRGLAGADTQYF. For the CDR3, the DNA is TGTGCCACCAGTAGGGGACTAGCGGGGGCAGATACGCAGTATTTT.